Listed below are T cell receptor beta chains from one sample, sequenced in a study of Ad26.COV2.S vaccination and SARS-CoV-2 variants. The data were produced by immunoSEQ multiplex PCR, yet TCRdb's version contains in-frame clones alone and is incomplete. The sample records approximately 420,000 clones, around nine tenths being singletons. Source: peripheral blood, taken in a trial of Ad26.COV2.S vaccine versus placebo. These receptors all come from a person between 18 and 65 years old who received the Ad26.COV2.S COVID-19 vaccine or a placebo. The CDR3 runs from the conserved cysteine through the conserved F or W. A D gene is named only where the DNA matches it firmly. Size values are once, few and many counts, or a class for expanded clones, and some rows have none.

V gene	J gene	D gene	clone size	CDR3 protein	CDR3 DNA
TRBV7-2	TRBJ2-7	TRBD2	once	CASSDGLAGSYEQYF	TGTGCCAGCAGCGATGGACTAGCGGGCTCCTACGAGCAGTACTTC
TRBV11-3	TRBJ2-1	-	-	CASSAGSNEQFF	TGTGCCAGCAGCGCGGGGTCCAATGAGCAGTTCTTC
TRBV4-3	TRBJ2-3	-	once	CASSQGAASDTQYF	TGCGCCAGCAGCCAAGGGGCCGCCTCAGATACGCAGTATTTT
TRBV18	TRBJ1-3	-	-	CASSSGNTIYF	TGTGCCAGCTCATCTGGAAACACCATATATTTT
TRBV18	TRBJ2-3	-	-	CASSPSTGISTDTQYF	TGTGCCAGCTCACCTTCGACTGGCATCAGCACAGATACGCAGTATTTT
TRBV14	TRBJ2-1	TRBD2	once	CASSPELAGGYNEQFF	TGTGCCAGCAGCCCAGAACTAGCGGGGGGATACAATGAGCAGTTCTTC
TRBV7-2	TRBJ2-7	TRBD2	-	CASSPTSGSYEQYF	TGTGCCAGCAGCCCTACTAGCGGATCCTACGAGCAGTACTTC
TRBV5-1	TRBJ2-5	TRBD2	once	CASSGGGGARWETQYF	TGCGCCAGCAGCGGAGGCGGGGGGGCTAGGTGGGAGACCCAGTACTTC
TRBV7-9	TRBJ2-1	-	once	CASSFDKVKQFF	TGTGCCAGCAGCTTTGATAAGGTGAAGCAGTTCTTC
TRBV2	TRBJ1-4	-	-	CASGLDESNEKLFF	TGTGCCAGCGGACTGGACGAGTCTAATGAAAAACTGTTTTTT
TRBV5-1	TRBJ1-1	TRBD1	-	CASLRGLTEAFF	TGCGCATCCCTCAGGGGGCTTACTGAAGCTTTCTTT
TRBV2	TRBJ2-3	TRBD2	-	CASSRTSGDTDTQYF	TGTGCCAGCAGTCGGACTAGCGGCGACACAGATACGCAGTATTTT
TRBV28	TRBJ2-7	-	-	CASSFSAGTSYEQYF	TGTGCCAGCAGTTTTTCGGCGGGTACCTCCTACGAGCAGTACTTC
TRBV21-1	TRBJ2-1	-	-	CASSPRGFSYNEQFF	TGTGCCAGCAGCCCCCGGGGGTTCAGCTACAATGAGCAGTTCTTC
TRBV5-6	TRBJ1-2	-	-	CASRPQGRFYGYTF	TGTGCCAGCAGACCTCAAGGGAGGTTCTATGGCTACACCTTC
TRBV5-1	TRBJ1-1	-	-	CASRLAGLRNTEAFF	TGCGCCAGCAGGTTAGCAGGGTTGAGGAACACTGAAGCTTTCTTT
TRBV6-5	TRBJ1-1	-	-	CASSRDGLNTEAFF	TGTGCCAGCAGTCGGGACGGTTTGAACACTGAAGCTTTCTTT
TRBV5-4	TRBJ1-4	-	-	CASSLGGRGNEKLFF	TGTGCCAGCAGCTTGGGTGGCCGGGGAAATGAAAAACTGTTTTTT
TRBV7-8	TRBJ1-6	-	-	CASSLVSQGASPLHF	TGTGCCAGCAGCTTAGTCTCCCAAGGGGCTTCACCCCTCCACTTT
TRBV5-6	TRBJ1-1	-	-	CASSLGTPYTEAFF	TGTGCCAGCAGCCTCGGGACACCATACACTGAAGCTTTCTTT
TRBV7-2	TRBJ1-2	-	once	CASSLASSNYGYTF	TGTGCCAGCAGCTTGGCCAGCAGTAACTATGGCTACACCTTC
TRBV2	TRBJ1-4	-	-	CASSESGSANEKLFF	TGTGCCAGCAGTGAAAGTGGCAGCGCTAATGAAAAACTGTTTTTT
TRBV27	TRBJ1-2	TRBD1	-	CASSGTGGYYGYTF	TGTGCCAGCAGTGGGACAGGGGGATACTATGGCTACACCTTC
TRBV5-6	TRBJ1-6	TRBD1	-	CASSLGTAHKLHF	TGTGCCAGCAGCTTAGGGACAGCCCACAAACTCCACTTT
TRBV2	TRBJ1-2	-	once	CASIPTWTEHYGYTF	TGTGCCAGCATTCCTACTTGGACAGAGCACTATGGCTACACCTTC
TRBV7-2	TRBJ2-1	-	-	CASSLNRDTYNEQFF	TGTGCCAGCAGCTTAAACAGGGACACTTACAATGAGCAGTTCTTC
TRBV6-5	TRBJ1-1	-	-	CASSPLAGDTEAFF	TGTGCCAGCAGTCCCTTAGCCGGGGACACTGAAGCTTTCTTT
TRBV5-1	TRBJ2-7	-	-	CASSPTDSYEQYF	TGCGCCAGCAGCCCGACAGACTCCTACGAGCAGTACTTC
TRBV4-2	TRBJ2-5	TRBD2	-	CASSQEGLAGGRQETQYF	TGTGCCAGCAGCCAAGAGGGACTAGCGGGGGGCCGACAAGAGACCCAGTACTTC
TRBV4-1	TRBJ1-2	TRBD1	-	CASSQVGTVGYTF	TGCGCCAGCAGCCAAGTGGGGACAGTAGGCTACACCTTC
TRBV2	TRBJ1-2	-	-	CASDRLRQAYGYTF	TGTGCCAGTGACCGCCTGCGTCAGGCTTATGGCTACACCTTC
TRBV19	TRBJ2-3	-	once	CASSKPGTDTQYF	TGTGCCAGTAGCAAACCAGGGACAGATACGCAGTATTTT
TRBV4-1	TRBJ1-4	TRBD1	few	CASSQRQGGATNEKLFF	TGCGCCAGCAGCCAAAGACAGGGAGGTGCGACTAATGAAAAACTGTTTTTT
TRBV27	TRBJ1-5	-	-	CASSIRGSNQPQHF	TGTGCCAGCAGTATCCGTGGGAGCAATCAGCCCCAGCATTTT
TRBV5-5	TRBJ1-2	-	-	CASSLGIGYGYTF	TGTGCCAGCAGCTTAGGGATTGGCTATGGCTACACCTTC
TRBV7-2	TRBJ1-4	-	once	CASSYAPDTPWSEKLFF	TGTGCCAGCAGCTACGCCCCGGACACCCCCTGGTCCGAAAAACTGTTTTTT
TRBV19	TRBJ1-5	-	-	CASSIPGATYQPQHF	TGTGCCAGTAGTATCCCAGGGGCCACCTATCAGCCCCAGCATTTT
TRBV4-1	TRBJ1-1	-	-	CASSDGPRGRTEAFF	TGCGCCAGCAGCGACGGACCGCGGGGTCGAACTGAAGCTTTCTTT
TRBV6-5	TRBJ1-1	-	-	CASSLTENTEAFF	TGTGCCAGCAGCCTCACAGAGAACACTGAAGCTTTCTTT
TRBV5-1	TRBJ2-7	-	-	CASSLEGEQYF	TGCGCCAGCAGCTTGGAGGGCGAGCAGTACTTC
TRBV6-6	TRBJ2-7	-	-	CASSRGLINYEQYF	TGTGCCAGCAGCCGAGGACTGATAAACTACGAGCAGTACTTC
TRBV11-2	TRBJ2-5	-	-	CASSSRDIYSQETQYF	TGTGCCAGCAGCTCACGGGACATCTATTCTCAAGAGACCCAGTACTTC
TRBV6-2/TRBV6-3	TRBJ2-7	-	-	CASSGGGEQYF	TGTGCCAGCAGTGGAGGGGGTGAGCAGTACTTC
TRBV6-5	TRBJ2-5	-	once	CASSHPGIPETQYF	TGTGCCAGCAGTCACCCAGGAATTCCGGAGACCCAGTACTTC
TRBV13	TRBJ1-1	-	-	CASSTVVDTEAFF	TGTGCCAGCAGCACCGTAGTGGACACTGAAGCTTTCTTT
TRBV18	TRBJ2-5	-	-	CASSPAWQETQYF	TGTGCCAGCTCACCCGCGTGGCAAGAGACCCAGTACTTC
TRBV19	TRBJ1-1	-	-	CASSGEGGNTEAFF	TGTGCCAGTAGCGGTGAAGGGGGGAACACTGAAGCTTTCTTT
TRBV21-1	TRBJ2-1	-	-	CASSNVQLLAGAHNEQFF	TGTGCCAGCAGCAATGTACAGCTTCTAGCGGGGGCCCACAATGAGCAGTTCTTC
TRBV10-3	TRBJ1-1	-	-	CAISETGDTEAFF	TGTGCCATCAGTGAGACGGGGGACACTGAAGCTTTCTTT